Below are 26 T cell receptor beta chains sequenced from a single sample in a study of blood T cell repertoires in COVID-19. Assay used: immunoSEQ multiplex PCR; TCRdb lists only in-frame clones, some missing. This sample has under 250,000 clones, with around 82% found just once. Material: PBMCs or T cells enriched from blood (not recorded which). The origin of the receptors is a man younger than 40 with acute COVID-19.

This chain links TRBV5-1 with TRBJ2-4; D is possibly TRBD2 (5 bases). Deletions cut 7 bases from V and 0 bases from J, with 17 bases between. The CDR3 is 16 residues long. Germline loops: CDR1 SGHRS, CDR2 YFSETQ. The CDR3 DNA is TGCGCCAGCTCCCCCTCCGGGATTCTAGCCAAAAACATTCAGTACTTC. Translation: CASSPSGILAKNIQYF.

The CDR3, as DNA: TGTGCCAGTAGTATAGATGAGGTCGGCACTGAAGCTTTCTTT. Translating gives CASSIDEVGTEAFF. V gene TRBV19 combines with J gene TRBJ1-1, with D hard to call. Deletions cut 0 bases from V and 4 bases from J, with 9 bases between. Germline V CDR1 and CDR2: LNHDA, SQIVND (reference sequence). The CDR3 consists of 14 residues. Combining the CDR3 with reference TRBV19 and TRBJ1-1 gives the whole variable domain DGGITQSPKYLFRKEGQNVTLSCEQNLNHDAMYWYRQDPGQGLRLIYYSQIVNDFQKGDIAEGYSVSREKKESFPLTVTSAQKNPTAFYLCASSIDEVGTEAFFGQGTRLTVV.

This CDR3 reads CASSYRTSSYEQYF. The CDR3 nucleotides read TGTGCCAGCAGTTACCGGACTAGCTCCTACGAGCAGTACTTC. The rearrangement uses TRBV6-5 and TRBJ2-7; 7 bases align to TRBD2. V dropped 2 bases and J dropped 0; count of bases not matched to a gene: 1. The CDR3 loop spans 14 amino acids. From germline, CDR1 is MNHEY and CDR2 SVGAGI.

Written as DNA, the CDR3 is TGTGCCAGCAGCTTAAGCGGGGGGCCCTACGAGCAGTACTTC. It yields the protein CASSLSGGPYEQYF. The chain is built from TRBV11-1 and TRBJ2-7, with TRBD2 identical over 9 bases. Germline loops: CDR1 SGHAT, CDR2 FQDESV (reference sequence). This CDR3 contains 14 residues. With 2 bases clipped from V and 2 bases from J, the junction kept 1 base outside the gene matches.

In this sample, this clone turned up a few times. Distinct nucleotide sequences in the sample also encode this CDR3. This rearrangement joins TRBV18 to TRBJ1-1; D is undetermined. The CDR3 is 13 residues long. V lost 6 bases and J 0 bases, leaving 8 bases between the germline ends. Germline V gene sequence: CDR1 KGHSH, CDR2 LQKENI. The CDR3 is CASSPPMNTEAFF. CDR3 DNA: TGTGCCAGCTCCCCCCCTATGAACACTGAAGCTTTCTTT.

The chain joins TRBV19 to TRBJ2-1; 9 bases align to TRBD2. The CDR3 has 15 residues. The V gene end was trimmed by 6 bases and the J gene end by 5 bases; junction bases not matched to a gene: 8. CDR1 is LNHDA and CDR2 is SQIVND in the germline V gene (reference sequence). CDR3 sequence (DNA): TGTGCCAGTAGCCCCCCTAGCGGGGTAAACAATGAGCAGTTCTTC. This encodes CASSPPSGVNNEQFF.

The chain carries TRBV7-3 and TRBJ2-1; perhaps TRBD1 as D (6 bases). V lost 6 bases and J lost 5, with 14 bases in between. Germline-derived CDR1 and CDR2 are SGHTA and FQGTGA. The CDR3 runs to 14 residues. CDR3 in DNA: TGTGCCAGCAGAGACAGGCAAGGTGACAATGAGCAGTTCTTC. Protein: CASRDRQGDNEQFF.

This clone was seen a handful of times. CDR3 sequence reads: CASSSGQGTEQYF. CDR3 bases: TGTGCCAGCAGTTCGGGACAGGGGACCGAGCAGTACTTC. The gene calls are TRBV12-3 or TRBV12-4 and TRBJ2-7, with 10 bases fitting TRBD1. This CDR3 has 13 residues. Trimming removed 4 bases from V and 6 bases from J; junction bases left unmatched: 3.

CDR3 protein: CASTLSPGYNEQFF. Written as DNA, the CDR3 is TGTGCCAGCACCCTTAGTCCAGGGTACAATGAGCAGTTCTTC. The V gene is TRBV28, the J gene TRBJ2-1; TRBD1 is a possible D gene (5 bases). Germline CDR1 and CDR2: MDHEN and SYDVKM. The length of the CDR3 is 14 residues. V was pared by 7 bases and J by 4 bases, with 14 bases between.

The V gene is TRBV10-2, the J gene TRBJ2-2; the match to TRBD1 covers 7 bases. The CDR3 loop spans 15 amino acids. Germline V CDR1 and CDR2: WSHSY, SAAADI. The trim removed 8 bases at V and 4 bases at J, leaving 10 bases unmatched. CDR3 DNA sequence: TGCGCCAGCTCAAAGGGGGCGATCGGCACCGGGGAGCTGTTTTTT. Translating it yields CASSKGAIGTGELFF.

J is TRBJ2-1 and V is TRBV5-1; TRBD2 matches 7 bases. Per the germline V gene, CDR1 is SGHRS and CDR2 is YFSETQ. The trim removed 0 bases at V and 8 bases at J, leaving 5 bases unmatched. The CDR3 runs 14 residues. The CDR3 DNA is TGCGCCAGCAGCTTGGAGGCGGGGAGGGATGAGCAGTTCTTC. Its protein is CASSLEAGRDEQFF. Supplemented by reference TRBV5-1 and TRBJ2-1, the full variable domain reads KAGVTQTPRYLIKTRGQQVTLSCSPISGHRSVSWYQQTPGQGLQFLFEYFSETQRNKGNFPGRFSGRQFSNSRSEMNVSTLELGDSALYLCASSLEAGRDEQFFGPGTRLTVL.

Only one count was recorded for this clone. The rearrangement joins TRBV15 to TRBJ2-5, with 7 bases that match TRBD1. The germline gives CDR1 LNHNV, CDR2 YYDKDF (reference sequence). Trimming took 6 bases from V and 1 from J; bases not matched to a gene: 8. The length of the CDR3 is 15 residues. DNA for the CDR3: TGTGCCACCAGGGCGAAGGGACAGATCCAAGAGACCCAGTACTTC. Its protein is CATRAKGQIQETQYF.

The chain combines TRBV27 with TRBJ2-3; maybe TRBD2 (5 bases). Germline CDR1 reads MNHEY; CDR2 reads SMNVEV (reference sequence). Trimming cost V 7 bases and J 3 bases, with 20 bases left between them. CDR3 length: 16 residues. The CDR3 here is CASKRESTSHTDTQYF. Here the CDR3 DNA reads TGTGCCAGCAAAAGGGAATCTACTAGTCATACAGATACGCAGTATTTT.

With respect to this clone: Other nucleotide sequences in the sample specify the same CDR3. The chain carries TRBV7-9 and TRBJ2-3; no definite D call. The CDR3 spans 12 residues. Trimming cost V 7 bases and J 2 bases, with 7 bases left between them. CDR1 is SEHNR and CDR2 is FQNEAQ in the germline V gene (reference sequence). CDR3 coding DNA: TGTGCCAGCACCCCCTCCACAGATACGCAGTATTTT. Translating gives CASTPSTDTQYF. The variable domain in full, completed from reference TRBV7-9 and TRBJ2-3, reads DTGVSQNPRHKITKRGQNVTFRCDPISEHNRLYWYRQTLGQGPEFLTYFQNEAQLEKSRLLSDRFSAERPKGSFSTLEIQRTEQGDSAMYLCASTPSTDTQYFGPGTRLTVL.

V usage is TRBV5-1 and J usage is TRBJ2-7; D is possibly TRBD1 (6 bases). The germline V gene encodes CDR1 SGHRS and CDR2 YFSETQ. V shed 4 bases and J shed 5 bases, with 16 bases lying between them. The CDR3 extends over 14 amino acids. CDR3 region: CASSPTGTRDEQYF. CDR3 in DNA: TGCGCCAGCAGCCCCACCGGGACAAGGGACGAGCAGTACTTC. Based on the CDR3 plus reference TRBV5-1 and TRBJ2-7, the full variable domain is KAGVTQTPRYLIKTRGQQVTLSCSPISGHRSVSWYQQTPGQGLQFLFEYFSETQRNKGNFPGRFSGRQFSNSRSEMNVSTLELGDSALYLCASSPTGTRDEQYFGPGTRLTVT.

The chain is built from TRBV14 and TRBJ2-4, with 7 bases matching TRBD1. Germline CDR1 and CDR2: SGHDN and FVKESK. The junction had 7 bases not matched to a gene; V was cut back by 4 bases and J by 4 bases. The CDR3 extends over 15 amino acids. In DNA form, the CDR3 reads TGTGCCAGCAGCCTGACAGGGACGCTTAAAAACATTCAGTACTTC. It encodes CASSLTGTLKNIQYF.

This chain uses TRBV30 with TRBJ1-5; weak D call: TRBD1 (5 bases). The V end was cut by 3 bases, the J end by 7 bases, with 19 bases between. Germline V lookup: CDR1 GTSNPN, CDR2 SVGIG (reference sequence). The CDR3 contains 15 residues. This CDR3 is CAWSGGGAARQPQHF. CDR3 nucleotides: TGTGCCTGGAGCGGCGGAGGGGCAGCGAGGCAGCCCCAGCATTTT.

V gene TRBV27 combines with J gene TRBJ2-2, with D perhaps TRBD1 (5 bases). The germline V and J ends were trimmed by 5 bases and 1 base, with 14 bases remaining between them. Germline V gene lookup returns CDR1 MNHEY and CDR2 SMNVEV (reference sequence). The CDR3 extends over 16 amino acids. The CDR3 loop is CASSQQTVVNTGELFF. In DNA form, the CDR3 reads TGTGCCAGCAGTCAGCAGACAGTAGTGAACACCGGGGAGCTGTTTTTT.

The chain recombines TRBV9 with TRBJ1-1, with D unclear. The CDR3 loop spans 14 amino acids. The V and J ends lost 7 bases and 3 bases respectively, with 16 bases between them. Germline lookup yields CDR1 SGDLS and CDR2 YYNGEE. The CDR3 DNA follows: TGTGCCAGCGGCTCGTGGAGGGCAGACACTGAAGCTTTCTTT. This encodes CASGSWRADTEAFF.

The V gene is TRBV5-1, the J gene TRBJ2-1, with TRBD1 matching over 11 bases. With V trimmed by 4 bases and J by 10 bases, 10 bases remained unmatched. This CDR3 is 15 amino acids long. Germline values: CDR1 SGHRS, CDR2 YFSETQ. The chain's CDR3 is CASSPEGQGVREQFF. The DNA for the CDR3 is TGCGCCAGCAGCCCAGAGGGACAGGGGGTGAGAGAGCAGTTCTTC.

V usage is TRBV9 and J usage is TRBJ1-1; D perhaps matches TRBD1 (5 bases). Trimming took off 0 bases at V and 11 bases at J, with 17 bases between the two ends. CDR1 SGDLS and CDR2 YYNGEE come from the germline V gene. This CDR3 is 14 amino acids long. Written as DNA, the CDR3 is TGTGCCAGCAGCGTAGAAGGAGACAGTGTGGGGGCTTTCTTT. Residues: CASSVEGDSVGAFF. Supplemented by reference TRBV9 and TRBJ1-1, the full variable domain reads DSGVTQTPKHLITATGQRVTLRCSPRSGDLSVYWYQQSLDQGLQFLIQYYNGEERAKGNILERFSAQQFPDLHSELNLSSLELGDSALYFCASSVEGDSVGAFFGQGTRLTVV.

This clone appeared a single time. V gene TRBV10-2 combines with J gene TRBJ2-1, with TRBD2 identical over 7 bases. V lost 4 bases to trimming and J lost 6 bases; unmatched junction nucleotides: 12. Germline CDR1 reads WSHSY; CDR2 reads SAAADI. The CDR3 runs 16 residues. The CDR3 DNA follows: TGCGCCAGCAGTGCCGGAAGGGCTAGCGGCCTCAATGAGCAGTTCTTC. Translating gives CASSAGRASGLNEQFF.

The chain uses TRBV6-5 and TRBJ1-2, with 7 nucleotides matching TRBD1. The CDR3 is made up of 14 amino acids. In germline, CDR1 is MNHEY, CDR2 SVGAGI. V lost 4 bases, J lost 4 bases, and 6 bases stayed unmatched. The CDR3 is CASSSTGTVYGYTF. In nucleotides, the CDR3 is TGTGCCAGCAGTTCGACCGGGACAGTCTATGGCTACACCTTC.

The sample holds one count of this clone. J is TRBJ1-2 and V is TRBV2; D gene uncertain. Trimming pared 4 bases from V and 6 bases from J, leaving 9 bases between. The CDR3 loop spans 12 amino acids. The germline gives CDR1 SNHLY, CDR2 FYNNEI. In DNA form, the CDR3 reads TGTGCCAGCAGTGTGGTAGAGGATGGCTACACCTTC. Translation gives CASSVVEDGYTF. The whole variable domain, filled in from reference TRBV2 and TRBJ1-2, reads EPEVTQTPSHQVTQMGQEVILRCVPISNHLYFYWYRQILGQKVEFLVSFYNNEISEKSEIFDDQFSVERPDGSNFTLKIRSTKLEDSAMYFCASSVVEDGYTFGSGTRLTVV.

The chain has TRBV5-4 and TRBJ2-3, with 9 bases lining up with TRBD2. The CDR3 contains 15 residues. V gave up 4 bases and J gave up 6 bases; unmatched junction bases: 9. Germline V CDR1 and CDR2: SGHNT, YYREEE (reference sequence). The CDR3 loop reads CASSQAGGHWDTQYF. The CDR3 bases are TGTGCCAGCAGCCAGGCGGGGGGGCATTGGGATACGCAGTATTTT.

The rearrangement joins TRBV3-1 (or the pseudogene TRBV3-2) to TRBJ2-1; D call uncertain. This CDR3 comprises 15 residues. V lost 0 bases to trimming and J lost 7 bases, with 13 bases between them. CDR1 is LGHDT and CDR2 is YNNKEL in the germline V gene (reference sequence). This chain's CDR3 is CASSQDHSLTNEQFF. In DNA form, the CDR3 reads TGTGCCAGCAGCCAAGATCACAGCCTAACGAATGAGCAGTTCTTC.